These 18 T cell receptor beta chains were sequenced from one sample in a study of blood T cells in healthy people across ages. Primers used in a second PCR of about 7 to 12 cycles were a sample-barcoded 5' primer and a J-beta primer mix. A single record per CDR3 protein comes from TCRdb applying MiXCR to the 5' RACE reads. The table shows around 800,000 distinct CDR3 sequences, with 62% occurring only once. The sequencing input was blood. The receptors were gathered from a man under 40 in good health.

The rearrangement uses TRBV7-2 and TRBJ2-3, with D unresolved. Looked up from germline, CDR1 is SGHTA and CDR2 is FQGNSA. The CDR3 covers 16 residues. Trimming stripped 4 bases from V and 2 bases from J, with 16 bases between. CDR3 protein: CASSSLGAVPTDTQYF. The CDR3 DNA is TGTGCCAGCAGCTCCCTTGGAGCAGTCCCCACAGATACGCAGTATTTT.

This clonotype was recorded a few times. V usage is TRBV29-1 and J usage is TRBJ2-1; 7 nucleotides match TRBD2. J gave up 6 bases and V 4 bases, and 12 bases lay outside the gene matches. The CDR3 consists of 15 residues. The V gene's germline CDR1 is SQVTM and CDR2 ANQGSEA. This chain's CDR3 is CSVGGGAIRPNEQFF. The CDR3 DNA sequence: TGCAGCGTTGGGGGAGGGGCAATCCGACCCAATGAGCAGTTCTTC.

V and J are TRBV7-2 and TRBJ2-4; no clear D gene. There are 12 residues in the CDR3. Trimming removed 1 base from V and 3 bases from J, with 1 base in between. Germline V gene data show CDR1 as SGHTA and CDR2 as FQGNSA. In DNA, the CDR3 is TGTGCCAGCAGCTTAGACAAAAACATTCAGTACTTC. Translating gives CASSLDKNIQYF.

The chain employs TRBV6-2 or TRBV6-3 and TRBJ2-6; D uncertain. This CDR3 is built from 13 residues. Germline CDR1 is MNHEY and CDR2 is SVGEGT. The chain's CDR3 is CATTMPGANVLTF. CDR3 nucleotides: TGTGCGACAACAATGCCTGGGGCCAACGTCCTGACTTTC.

The rearrangement uses TRBV2 and TRBJ1-2; D ambiguous. With 7 bases removed from V and 4 bases from J, the gap between germline ends came to 13 bases. The CDR3 has 13 amino acids. Per germline, CDR1 SNHLY and CDR2 FYNNEI. CDR3 loop: CASKTSTSYGYTF. The CDR3 nucleotides read TGTGCCAGCAAGACTTCCACGTCCTATGGCTACACCTTC.

CDR3 nucleotides: TGTGCCAGCAGCAAAGGGAGATACCGGCAGTTCTTC. It encodes CASSKGRYRQFF. This rearrangement joins TRBV21-1 to TRBJ2-1. TRBV21-1 is designated a pseudogene. The CDR3 runs 12 residues.

This clonotype turned up a few times. V and J are TRBV20-1 and TRBJ2-5, with TRBD1 matching 11 bases. V was pared by 6 bases and J by 4 bases, with 4 bases of the junction left unmatched. The CDR3 is made up of 13 amino acids. Germline CDR1 and CDR2: DFQATT and SNEGSKA (reference sequence). The CDR3 coding sequence is TGCAGTGCCCTGGGACAGGGGGGAGAGACCCAGTACTTC. Protein product: CSALGQGGETQYF.

The V gene is TRBV25-1, the J gene TRBJ1-2, with TRBD1 identical over 12 bases. Germline trimming cut 4 bases from V and 8 bases from J; bases unmatched to any gene: 8. The CDR3 totals 15 residues. The germline gives CDR1 MGHDK, CDR2 SYGVNS. The CDR3 DNA is TGTGCCAGCAGTGCGATAGGGACAGGGGGCTGGGGCTACACCTTC. As protein: CASSAIGTGGWGYTF.

This chain links TRBV3-1 with TRBJ2-3; 8 positions agree with TRBD2. The CDR3 runs to 16 residues. J was trimmed by 2 bases and V by 0 bases; bases with no gene match: 4. The germline V gene has CDR1 LGHDT and CDR2 YNNKEL (reference sequence). CDR3 nucleotide sequence: TGTGCCAGCAGCCAAGAGGGTAGCGGGGCCACAGATACGCAGTATTTT. Residues: CASSQEGSGATDTQYF.

The chain uses TRBV20-1 and TRBJ1-4; D uncertain. Trimming shortened V by 6 bases and J by 2 bases, and 1 base separated the two germline ends. Germline V gene lookup returns CDR1 DFQATT and CDR2 SNEGSKA (reference sequence). The CDR3 is 10 residues long. CDR3 in amino acids: CSATNEKLFF. The DNA for the CDR3 is TGCAGTGCGACTAATGAAAAACTGTTTTTT.

This sequence joins TRBV29-1 and TRBJ2-5; TRBD1 might be the D (5 bases). The CDR3 extends over 13 amino acids. Germline CDR1 and CDR2: SQVTM and ANQGSEA. The ends were cut back, 4 bases at V and 3 bases at J, with 12 bases in the middle. CDR3 protein: CSVAQGLKETQYF. DNA of the CDR3: TGCAGCGTTGCCCAGGGTCTAAAAGAGACCCAGTACTTC.

This clonotype was seen a single time. The gene calls are TRBV27 and TRBJ2-1; TRBD2 matches 10 bases. The junction had 3 bases not matched to a gene; V was cut back by 2 bases and J by 5 bases. Looked up from germline, CDR1 is MNHEY and CDR2 is SMNVEV (reference sequence). The CDR3 contains 15 residues. The CDR3 DNA follows: TGTGCCAGCAGTTTACCTAGCGGGGGAGACAATGAGCAGTTCTTC. Amino acid sequence: CASSLPSGGDNEQFF.

As for this clonotype: This may be a read error: a much more frequent sequence differs by one nucleotide. The genes are TRBV20-1 and TRBJ2-5; 7 positions match TRBD2. The length of the CDR3 is 15 residues. V lost 0 bases, J lost 5 bases, and 9 bases stayed unmatched. In germline, CDR1 is DFQATT, CDR2 SNEGSKA (reference sequence). DNA of the CDR3: TGCAGTGCTAGAGATTGGCGGGGGTCGGGGGAGACCCAGTACTTC. Its protein is CSARDWRGSGETQYF.

Here the CDR3 reads CASSVDRGGGDTQYF. DNA for the CDR3: TGTGCCAGCAGCGTAGATCGGGGGGGTGGGGATACGCAGTATTTT. The gene calls are TRBV9 and TRBJ2-3, with TRBD2 matching over 8 bases. Trimming cost V 0 bases and J 6 bases; bases outside gene matches: 6. The germline gives CDR1 SGDLS, CDR2 YYNGEE. CDR3 length: 15 amino acids.

The table lists this clonotype with a few counts. The gene calls are TRBV5-1 and TRBJ2-1, with 12 bases lining up with TRBD2. The CDR3 is made up of 14 amino acids. Trimming removed 3 bases from V and 6 bases from J; junction bases left unmatched: 1. In germline, CDR1 is SGHRS, CDR2 YFSETQ. CDR3 sequence: CASSSLAGGNEQFF. The DNA of the CDR3 is TGCGCCAGCAGCTCACTAGCGGGAGGCAATGAGCAGTTCTTC.

The V gene is TRBV20-1, the J gene TRBJ1-2, with D perhaps matching TRBD1 (6 bases). Germline values: CDR1 DFQATT, CDR2 SNEGSKA (reference sequence). The V end lost 5 bases, the J end lost 4 bases, and 14 bases lay between the germline ends. The CDR3 loop spans 13 amino acids. CDR3 sequence (DNA): TGCAGTGCTCCTCGGACAGACACCTATGGCTACACCTTC. Protein sequence: CSAPRTDTYGYTF.

This chain joins TRBV6-2 or TRBV6-3 and TRBJ2-5; D may be TRBD2 (5 bases). Germline V gene sequence: CDR1 MNHEY, CDR2 SVGEGT. Trimming stripped 8 bases from V and 11 bases from J, with 21 bases between. This CDR3 comprises 13 residues. Written as DNA, the CDR3 is TGTGCCAGCCAGCGGACGGGTCGAGGAGAGCAGTACTTC. Residues: CASQRTGRGEQYF.

Of note for this clonotype: One junction end does not reproduce the germline sequence, and a read error may be involved. The chain recombines TRBV7-2 with TRBJ2-4; D unresolved. Germline CDR1 and CDR2: SGHTA and FQGNSA. CDR3 length: 14 residues. CDR3 in DNA: TGTGCCAGCAGTGTGACTGAAGCCAGAAACATTCAGGACTTC. Its protein is CASSVTEARNIQDF.